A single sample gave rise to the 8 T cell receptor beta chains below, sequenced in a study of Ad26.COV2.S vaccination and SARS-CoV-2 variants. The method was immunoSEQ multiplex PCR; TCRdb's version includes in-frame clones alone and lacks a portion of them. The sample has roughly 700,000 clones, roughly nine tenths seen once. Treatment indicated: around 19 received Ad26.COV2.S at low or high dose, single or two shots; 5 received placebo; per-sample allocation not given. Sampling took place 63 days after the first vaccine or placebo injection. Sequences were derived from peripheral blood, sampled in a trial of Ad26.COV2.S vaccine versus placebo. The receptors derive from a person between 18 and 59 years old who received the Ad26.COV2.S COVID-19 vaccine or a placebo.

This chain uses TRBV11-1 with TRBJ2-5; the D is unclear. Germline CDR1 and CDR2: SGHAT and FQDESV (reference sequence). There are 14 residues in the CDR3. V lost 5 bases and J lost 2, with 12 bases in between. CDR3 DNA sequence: TGTGCCAGCAGCCGCCGGGCCGGGCAAGAGACCCAGTACTTC. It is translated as CASSRRAGQETQYF.

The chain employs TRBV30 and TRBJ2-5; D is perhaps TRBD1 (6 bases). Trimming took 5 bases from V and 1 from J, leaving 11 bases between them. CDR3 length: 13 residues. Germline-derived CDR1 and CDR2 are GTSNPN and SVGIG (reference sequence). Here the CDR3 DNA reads TGTGCCTGGGGTCACAGGGCCCAAGAGACCCAGTACTTC. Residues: CAWGHRAQETQYF.

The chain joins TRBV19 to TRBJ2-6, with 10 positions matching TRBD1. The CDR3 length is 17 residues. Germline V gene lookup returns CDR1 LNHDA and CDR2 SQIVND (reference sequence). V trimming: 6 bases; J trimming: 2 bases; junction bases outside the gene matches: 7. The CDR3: CASRTGTGDPGANVLTF. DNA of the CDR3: TGTGCCAGTAGGACCGGGACAGGGGACCCTGGGGCCAACGTCCTGACTTTC.

The CDR3 DNA reads as TGTGCCAGCAGGGAACAGGTCTCTGGAAACACCATATATTTT. Translation: CASREQVSGNTIYF. The V call is TRBV2, the J call TRBJ1-3; the D gene is possibly TRBD1 (5 bases). The CDR3 covers 14 residues. Trimming shortened V by 6 bases and J by 0 bases, and 9 bases separated the two germline ends. Germline V gene lookup returns CDR1 SNHLY and CDR2 FYNNEI.

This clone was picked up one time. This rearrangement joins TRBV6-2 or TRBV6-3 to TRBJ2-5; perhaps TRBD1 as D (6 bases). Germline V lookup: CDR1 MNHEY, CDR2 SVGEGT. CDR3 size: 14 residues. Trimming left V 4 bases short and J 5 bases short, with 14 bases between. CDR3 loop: CASSFFHRAETQYF. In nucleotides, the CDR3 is TGTGCCAGCAGTTTTTTCCACAGGGCCGAGACCCAGTACTTC.

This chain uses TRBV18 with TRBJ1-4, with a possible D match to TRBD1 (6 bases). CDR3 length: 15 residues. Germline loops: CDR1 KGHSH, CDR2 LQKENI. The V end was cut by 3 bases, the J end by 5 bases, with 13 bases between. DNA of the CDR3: TGTGCCAGCTCACCGTCGACAGGAGGGAATGAAAAACTGTTTTTT. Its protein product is CASSPSTGGNEKLFF.

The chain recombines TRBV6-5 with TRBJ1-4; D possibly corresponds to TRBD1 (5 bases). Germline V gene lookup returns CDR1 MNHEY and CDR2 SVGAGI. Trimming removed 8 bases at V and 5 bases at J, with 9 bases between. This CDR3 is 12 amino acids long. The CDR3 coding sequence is TGTGCCAGCGGGCAGGGAAATGAAAAACTGTTTTTT. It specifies CASGQGNEKLFF.

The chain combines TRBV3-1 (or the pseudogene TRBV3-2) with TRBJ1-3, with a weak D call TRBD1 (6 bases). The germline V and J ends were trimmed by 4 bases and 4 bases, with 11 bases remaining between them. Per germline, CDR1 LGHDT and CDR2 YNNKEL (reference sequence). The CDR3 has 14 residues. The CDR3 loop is CASSLGGDGNTIYF. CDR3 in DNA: TGTGCCAGCAGCCTAGGGGGGGACGGAAACACCATATATTTT.